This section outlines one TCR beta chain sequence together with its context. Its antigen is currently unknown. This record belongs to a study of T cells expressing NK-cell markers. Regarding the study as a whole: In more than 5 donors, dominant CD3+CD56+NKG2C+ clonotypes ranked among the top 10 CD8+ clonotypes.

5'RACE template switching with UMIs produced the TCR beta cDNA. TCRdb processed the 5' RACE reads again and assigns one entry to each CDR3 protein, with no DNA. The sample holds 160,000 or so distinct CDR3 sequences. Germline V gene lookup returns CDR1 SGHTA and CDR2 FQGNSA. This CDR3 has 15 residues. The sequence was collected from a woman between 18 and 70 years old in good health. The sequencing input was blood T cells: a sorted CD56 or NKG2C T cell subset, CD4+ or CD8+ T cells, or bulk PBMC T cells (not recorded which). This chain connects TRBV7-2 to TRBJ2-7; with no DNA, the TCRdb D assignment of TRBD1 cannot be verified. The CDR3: CASRMTGQGNYEQYF.